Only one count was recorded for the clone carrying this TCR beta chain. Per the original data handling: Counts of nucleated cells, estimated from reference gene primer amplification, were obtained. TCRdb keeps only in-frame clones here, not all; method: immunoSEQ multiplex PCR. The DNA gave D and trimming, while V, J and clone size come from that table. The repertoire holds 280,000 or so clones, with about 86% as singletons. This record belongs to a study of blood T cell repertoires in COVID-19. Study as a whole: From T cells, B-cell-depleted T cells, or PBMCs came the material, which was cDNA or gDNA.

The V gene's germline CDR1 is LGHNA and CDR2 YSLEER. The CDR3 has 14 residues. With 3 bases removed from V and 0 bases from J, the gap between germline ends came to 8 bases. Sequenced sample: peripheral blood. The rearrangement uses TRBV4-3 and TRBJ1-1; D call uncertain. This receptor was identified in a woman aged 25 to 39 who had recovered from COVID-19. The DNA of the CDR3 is TGCGCCAGCAGCCAGGGTCGGGTGAACACTGAAGCTTTCTTT. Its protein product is CASSQGRVNTEAFF.